This note documents a single T cell receptor beta chain sequence. Repertoires were generated with immunoSEQ multiplex PCR, while TCRdb's copy carries only in-frame clones and drops some. The repertoire holds tens of thousands of clones, with 84% as singletons. Germline V gene lookup returns CDR1 LGHNA and CDR2 YSLEER. The CDR3 is 13 amino acids. V lost 1 base and J lost 4, with 4 bases in between. This record comes from a study of OX40 agonist ivuxolimab in advanced cancers. About the research overall: The group had a mean age of about 64 years, ranged from roughly 23 to 79, and was 82.7% male.

The sequencing here drew on CD4+ or CD8+ T cells sorted from blood, taken in a trial of the OX40 agonist ivuxolimab. This clonotype was obtained from an adult with an advanced solid tumor such as melanoma, head and neck, liver or kidney cancer. This chain joins TRBV4-3 and TRBJ2-2; unclear D gene. The CDR3, as DNA: TGCGCCAGCAGCCAAGTAGCCACCGGGGAGCTGTTTTTT. Its translation: CASSQVATGELFF.